The 16 T cell receptor beta chains below were found in one sample sequenced in a study of blood T cell repertoires in COVID-19. This table comes from immunoSEQ multiplex PCR, and its TCRdb copy is limited to in-frame clones, with some not included. The table lists over 200,000 clones, 86% of them singletons. The sample comprised PBMCs or T cells enriched from blood (not recorded which). The source is a man in his late teens or twenties who had recovered from COVID-19.

The V gene is TRBV19, the J gene TRBJ2-7, with 7 bases matching TRBD1. This CDR3 region has 17 residues. Germline V lookup: CDR1 LNHDA, CDR2 SQIVND (reference sequence). The J segment lost 1 base and the V segment lost 1 base, leaving 10 bases of the junction unmatched. The chain's CDR3 is CASSIVAGGVASYEQYF. CDR3 sequence (DNA): TGTGCCAGTAGTATAGTAGCAGGGGGAGTTGCATCCTACGAGCAGTACTTC. The full variable domain, its missing parts supplied by reference TRBV19 and TRBJ2-7, is DGGITQSPKYLFRKEGQNVTLSCEQNLNHDAMYWYRQDPGQGLRLIYYSQIVNDFQKGDIAEGYSVSREKKESFPLTVTSAQKNPTAFYLCASSIVAGGVASYEQYFGPGTRLTVT.

The table lists this clone with a count of one. The chain is built from TRBV5-4 and TRBJ2-2, with D possibly TRBD2 on 6 matching bases. Germline V gives CDR1 SGHNT, CDR2 YYREEE (reference sequence). The CDR3 has 14 amino acids. Trimming stripped 2 bases from V and 5 bases from J, with 10 bases between. The CDR3 protein is CASSLGGATGELFF. The CDR3 DNA reads as TGTGCCAGCAGCTTAGGCGGGGCGACCGGGGAGCTGTTTTTT.

The rearrangement links TRBV30 to TRBJ1-5; D possibly corresponds to TRBD1 (6 bases). Germline V lookup: CDR1 GTSNPN, CDR2 SVGIG (reference sequence). V dropped 0 bases and J dropped 6 bases, with 9 bases sitting between them. This CDR3 contains 13 residues. CDR3 in DNA: TGTGCCTGGAGTGTATCCAGGGGTCAGCCCCAGCATTTT. Amino acid sequence: CAWSVSRGQPQHF.

The V call is TRBV12-5, the J call TRBJ1-6; TRBD1 might be the D (6 bases). This CDR3 is built from 14 residues. In germline, CDR1 is LGHNT, CDR2 FRNRAP. Trimming removed 0 bases at V and 7 bases at J, with 7 bases between. In DNA, the CDR3 is TGTGCTAGTGGTTTGGTGACAGGAAATTCACCCCTCCACTTT. As protein: CASGLVTGNSPLHF.

The chain recombines TRBV2 with TRBJ2-7; D remains unclear. Per the germline V gene, CDR1 is SNHLY and CDR2 is FYNNEI. The V gene lost 7 bases and the J gene lost 0 bases, with 13 bases spanning the gap. This CDR3 comprises 14 residues. Here the CDR3 DNA reads TGTGCCAGCACTTCCAGGTACCTCTCCTACGAGCAGTACTTC. It specifies CASTSRYLSYEQYF.

The genes are TRBV18 and TRBJ2-7; unclear D gene. The CDR3 extends over 12 amino acids. V was shortened by 5 bases and J by 4 bases, with 9 bases between the two germline ends. Germline V CDR1 and CDR2: KGHSH, LQKENI. CDR3 DNA: TGTGCCAGCTCATCCAGAAATTACGAGCAGTACTTC. It yields the protein CASSSRNYEQYF.

The CDR3: CASSPGVAGVGTGELFF. The CDR3 DNA is TGTGCCAGCAGCCCTGGAGTAGCGGGAGTTGGGACCGGGGAGCTGTTTTTT. The rearrangement uses TRBV7-3 and TRBJ2-2, with 9 bases matching TRBD2. Germline-derived CDR1 and CDR2 are SGHTA and FQGTGA. The CDR3 runs 17 residues. V gave up 5 bases and J gave up 5 bases; unmatched junction bases: 12.

CDR3 DNA: TGTGCCAGCAGCTTCCGAATCGGGGTGGATCAGCCCCAGCATTTT. Amino acid sequence: CASSFRIGVDQPQHF. This chain joins TRBV7-2 and TRBJ1-5; D gene unclear. This CDR3 spans 15 amino acids. V dropped 3 bases and J dropped 5 bases, with 14 bases sitting between them. Germline CDR1 is SGHTA and CDR2 is FQGNSA.

V is TRBV29-1 and J is TRBJ1-1, with a tentative D call TRBD1 (6 bases). V lost 6 bases, J lost 2 bases, and 13 bases lay in between. CDR3 length equals 13 residues. Germline V gene data show CDR1 as SQVTM and CDR2 as ANQGSEA. CDR3 nucleotides: TGCAGCGTCGTCAGGGGCCTCAACACTGAAGCTTTCTTT. Residues: CSVVRGLNTEAFF.

The chain links TRBV28 to TRBJ2-5, with a possible D match to TRBD2 (5 bases). V lost 2 bases and J 4 bases, leaving 14 bases between the germline ends. CDR1 is MDHEN, CDR2 SYDVKM, per germline. The CDR3 loop spans 15 amino acids. Here the CDR3 reads CASSLGSRGRETQYF. CDR3 nucleotides: TGTGCCAGCAGTTTAGGGAGCCGGGGAAGAGAGACCCAGTACTTC.

This chain uses TRBV6-6 with TRBJ1-3; D is unclear. Trimming removed 0 bases from V and 2 bases from J, with 11 bases in between. CDR1 MNHNY and CDR2 SVGAGI come from the germline V gene (reference sequence). The CDR3 runs to 16 residues. This CDR3 is CASSYSETSAGNTIYF. CDR3 in DNA: TGTGCCAGCAGTTACTCGGAGACTTCAGCTGGAAACACCATATATTTT.

This clone came up a few times. The chain recombines TRBV9 with TRBJ2-7; 9 nucleotides match TRBD2. Germline trimming cut 3 bases from V and 7 bases from J; bases unmatched to any gene: 2. The CDR3 is 12 residues long. The germline V gene encodes CDR1 SGDLS and CDR2 YYNGEE. The DNA of the CDR3 is TGTGCCAGCAGCGGAGCGGGAGGTGAGCAGTACTTC. Its protein product is CASSGAGGEQYF.

This clone has only one observation. This sequence joins TRBV7-9 and TRBJ1-1; perhaps TRBD1 as D (5 bases). The germline V gene has CDR1 SEHNR and CDR2 FQNEAQ (reference sequence). V lost 5 bases, J lost 1 base, and 11 bases lay in between. The CDR3 consists of 14 residues. The chain's CDR3 is CASSAGVPNTEAFF. CDR3 sequence (DNA): TGTGCCAGCAGCGCGGGGGTCCCGAACACTGAAGCTTTCTTT.

The J gene is TRBJ2-1, the V gene TRBV6-5; 9 nucleotides line up with TRBD2. The CDR3 runs 13 residues. V lost 6 bases and J lost 9; bases outside the gene matches: 6. Germline assignment: CDR1 MNHEY and CDR2 SVGAGI. The CDR3 nucleotides are TGTGCCAGCAGGAACCTAGCGGGGCCTGAGCAGTTCTTC. It codes for CASRNLAGPEQFF.

The rearrangement uses TRBV9 and TRBJ2-1, with D perhaps TRBD2 (5 bases). The CDR3 spans 14 residues. In germline, CDR1 is SGDLS, CDR2 YYNGEE. Trimming pared 4 bases from V and 4 bases from J, leaving 12 bases between. The CDR3 here is CASSPAGEYNEQFF. CDR3 coding DNA: TGTGCCAGCAGCCCCGCCGGGGAGTACAATGAGCAGTTCTTC.

The rearrangement links TRBV5-1 to TRBJ2-7; 9 bases match TRBD1. The germline CDR1 and CDR2 sequences are SGHRS and YFSETQ. The CDR3 has 17 residues. Unmatched junction bases numbered 9, after V lost 0 bases and J lost 2 bases. CDR3 protein: CASSLGGGQGKAYEQYF. DNA of the CDR3: TGCGCCAGCAGCTTGGGGGGAGGACAGGGGAAGGCCTACGAGCAGTACTTC.